The 26 T cell receptor beta chains below come from one sample, sequenced in a study of T-cell memory formation after mild COVID-19. TCRdb passed the 5' RACE reads through MiXCR, listing each CDR3 protein once. The sample contains about 420,000 distinct CDR3 sequences, more than 20% of which appear only once. What was sequenced was PBMCs or a T cell subset sorted from them (not recorded which). The receptors stem from an adult woman who had mild COVID-19 (a few samples of this study predate the infection). Cell type and time point are not known.

This clonotype was counted ten times or more. Written as DNA, the CDR3 is TGTGCCAGCAGCCAAGGGGGTGGCTACACCTTC. Translated, it gives CASSQGGGYTF. The gene calls are TRBV3-1 and TRBJ1-2; D call uncertain. Germline-derived CDR1 and CDR2 are LGHDT and YNNKEL (reference sequence). The CDR3 consists of 11 residues. Between the trimmed V and J ends, which lost 1 base and 7 bases, there was a span of 4 bases.

A few counts support this clonotype. V usage is TRBV29-1 and J usage is TRBJ2-1, with D tentatively TRBD2 (6 bases). Trimming removed 4 bases at V and 2 bases at J, with 18 bases between. Germline CDR1 reads SQVTM; CDR2 reads ANQGSEA. This CDR3 comprises 16 residues. The chain's CDR3 is CSVVAGGTEAYNEQFF. CDR3 DNA sequence: TGCAGCGTTGTCGCCGGGGGTACGGAGGCCTACAATGAGCAGTTCTTC.

Only a few counts were recorded for this clonotype. V usage is TRBV9 and J usage is TRBJ1-2; 8 bases map to TRBD1. The CDR3 totals 15 residues. Germline V gene lookup returns CDR1 SGDLS and CDR2 YYNGEE. Trimming at V came to 4 bases and at J to 4 bases, leaving 9 bases not matched to a gene. The CDR3 protein is CASSIRTGPPYGYTF. The CDR3 nucleotides are TGTGCCAGCAGCATAAGGACAGGGCCCCCCTATGGCTACACCTTC.

The V call is TRBV30, the J call TRBJ1-1, with D tentatively TRBD1 (6 bases). Per germline, CDR1 GTSNPN and CDR2 SVGIG (reference sequence). Deletions cut 0 bases from V and 5 bases from J, with 10 bases between. The CDR3 runs 13 residues. The CDR3: CAWSVARGTEAFF. The CDR3 nucleotides read TGTGCCTGGAGTGTAGCCAGGGGAACTGAAGCTTTCTTT.

The chain combines TRBV12-3 or TRBV12-4 with TRBJ1-5; 8 bases agree with TRBD1. V lost 4 bases, J lost 6 bases, and 5 bases stayed unmatched. The CDR3 is made up of 14 amino acids. This chain's CDR3 is CASSSIRGLQPQHF. CDR3 bases: TGTGCCAGCAGTTCCATCAGGGGGCTTCAGCCCCAGCATTTT.

This clonotype was counted only a few times. This chain uses TRBV20-1 with TRBJ1-2; 10 bases fit TRBD1. CDR1 DFQATT and CDR2 SNEGSKA come from the germline V gene (reference sequence). This CDR3 is 14 amino acids long. V was clipped by 6 bases and J by 7 bases; unmatched bases: 11. The CDR3 here is CSAQPADRGGGYTF. In DNA form, the CDR3 reads TGCAGTGCCCAACCCGCGGACAGGGGGGGTGGCTACACCTTC.

In its sample, this clonotype was seen a few times. The chain combines TRBV30 with TRBJ2-1, with D possibly being TRBD1 or TRBD2 (5 bases each). CDR1 is GTSNPN, CDR2 SVGIG, per germline (reference sequence). V lost 3 bases and J lost 2, with 11 bases in between. This CDR3 is built from 14 residues. DNA for the CDR3: TGTGCCTGGAGGGCCGGGGCCGCCTACAATGAGCAGTTCTTC. Translated: CAWRAGAAYNEQFF.

The V and J genes are TRBV2 and TRBJ2-3; D gene unclear. Germline V gene sequence: CDR1 SNHLY, CDR2 FYNNEI. This CDR3 spans 15 amino acids. The V end was cut by 1 base, the J end by 6 bases, with 14 bases between. The CDR3 protein is CASSEGSSWKDTQYF. In DNA form, the CDR3 reads TGTGCCAGCAGTGAAGGGTCGAGCTGGAAGGATACGCAGTATTTT.

The chain joins TRBV5-1 to TRBJ1-2; 9 bases align to TRBD1. After removal of 4 bases from V and 3 bases from J, the junction contained 10 bases not matched to a gene. This CDR3 region has 16 residues. From germline, CDR1 is SGHRS and CDR2 YFSETQ. CDR3 region: CASSVDRGAGYYGYTF. CDR3 sequence (DNA): TGCGCCAGCAGCGTGGACAGGGGTGCTGGGTACTATGGCTACACCTTC.

This chain uses TRBV6-5 with TRBJ2-2, with TRBD2 identical over 7 bases. Germline CDR1 and CDR2: MNHEY and SVGAGI. CDR3 size: 14 residues. V dropped 6 bases and J dropped 2; count of bases not matched to a gene: 3. As DNA, the CDR3 is TGTGCCAGCAGACTAGCGATAAACACCGGGGAGCTGTTTTTT. It is translated as CASRLAINTGELFF.

This clonotype has just a few counts. The CDR3 reads CASRPGGGTGANVLTF. Here the CDR3 DNA reads TGTGCCAGCAGACCGGGGGGAGGTACCGGGGCCAACGTCCTGACTTTC. The rearrangement joins TRBV9 to TRBJ2-6; TRBD2 aligns across 7 bases. The germline CDR1 and CDR2 sequences are SGDLS and YYNGEE. V was clipped by 5 bases and J by 4 bases; unmatched bases: 9. The CDR3 is 16 amino acids.

The chain is built from TRBV12-3 or TRBV12-4 and TRBJ2-7; TRBD2 matches 7 bases. This CDR3 comprises 13 residues. Trimming at V came to 7 bases and at J to 2 bases, leaving 5 bases not matched to a gene. Here the CDR3 reads CASTRGLTYEQYF. CDR3 DNA: TGTGCCAGCACCCGGGGACTAACCTACGAGCAGTACTTC.

This chain uses TRBV29-1 with TRBJ2-2, with D perhaps given as TRBD1 or TRBD2 (6 bases each). The CDR3 length is 14 residues. The germline CDR1 and CDR2 sequences are SQVTM and ANQGSEA. The V and J ends lost 6 bases and 3 bases respectively, with 14 bases between them. The CDR3 is CSVRGDLHTGELFF. DNA for the CDR3: TGCAGCGTGAGGGGGGACCTACACACCGGGGAGCTGTTTTTT.

This clonotype was counted a few times. The genes are TRBV5-1 and TRBJ2-3; TRBD2 matches at 8 bases. The CDR3 covers 14 residues. CDR1 and CDR2 (germline): SGHRS, YFSETQ. J lost 6 bases, V lost 0 bases, and 3 bases had no gene match. For the CDR3, the DNA is TGCGCCAGCAGCTTGGGCGGGAGGCAGGATACGCAGTATTTT. Translating gives CASSLGGRQDTQYF.

This clonotype has just a few counts. At one end the junction does not follow the germline gene, possibly because of a read error. The V and J genes are TRBV20-1 and TRBJ1-5; the D is unclear. The CDR3 contains 13 residues. Germline CDR1 DFQATT, CDR2 SNEGSKA (reference sequence). The CDR3 reads CSAMGFSNQPQHF. Written as DNA, the CDR3 is TGCAGTGCTATGGGGTTTAGCAACCAGCCCCAGCATTTT.

This clonotype was seen a handful of times. This rearrangement joins TRBV7-2 to TRBJ2-1; a possible D gene is TRBD1 (6 bases). This CDR3 contains 15 residues. The V end lost 6 bases, the J end lost 9 bases, and 21 bases lay between the germline ends. The germline V gene has CDR1 SGHTA and CDR2 FQGNSA. The CDR3 DNA reads TGTGCCAGCAGTTTGCTGGGGGCAGGGGTGGGTGAGCAGTTCTTC. Protein product: CASSLLGAGVGEQFF.

This clonotype has more than one count but fewer than ten. The J gene is TRBJ2-1, the V gene TRBV29-1, with 7 bases that match TRBD2. Germline assignment: CDR1 SQVTM and CDR2 ANQGSEA. This CDR3 contains 15 residues. V dropped 1 base and J dropped 4; count of bases not matched to a gene: 7. The CDR3 protein is CSVEGAGVVYNEQFF. DNA for the CDR3: TGCAGCGTTGAAGGGGCGGGAGTGGTTTACAATGAGCAGTTCTTC.

This clonotype appeared a few times. In nucleotides, the CDR3 is TGCGCCAGCAGCTTGTCTCCGGGACAGGGCAATGAGCAGTTCTTC. It encodes CASSLSPGQGNEQFF. This chain uses TRBV5-1 with TRBJ2-1; 9 bases map to TRBD1. V was clipped by 1 base and J by 6 bases; unmatched bases: 5. Germline values: CDR1 SGHRS, CDR2 YFSETQ. The CDR3 contains 15 residues.

CDR3 bases: TGTGCCACCAGTGATGCGAACACTGAAGCTTTCTTT. It yields the protein CATSDANTEAFF. The chain employs TRBV24-1 and TRBJ1-1, with D unclear. With 3 bases removed from V and 1 base from J, the gap between germline ends came to 2 bases. CDR1 is KGHDR, CDR2 SFDVKD, per germline. The CDR3 runs 12 residues.

This clonotype was counted a few times. The genes are TRBV12-3 or TRBV12-4 and TRBJ2-5, with D perhaps TRBD2 (5 bases). The CDR3 sequence is 12 residues long. Trimming shortened V by 7 bases and J by 0 bases, and 6 bases separated the two germline ends. CDR3: CASTGNQETQYF. The CDR3 bases are TGTGCCAGCACCGGGAACCAAGAGACCCAGTACTTC.

V gene TRBV4-3 combines with J gene TRBJ2-3; 7 bases are shared with TRBD2. V lost 0 bases, J lost 2 bases, and 5 bases stayed unmatched. CDR1 and CDR2 (germline): LGHNA, YSLEER. The CDR3 consists of 16 residues. The CDR3 DNA sequence: TGCGCCAGCAGCCAAGACGCTAGCGGTTACACAGATACGCAGTATTTT. Amino acid sequence: CASSQDASGYTDTQYF.

This chain connects TRBV7-8 to TRBJ1-5; D unresolved. V was trimmed by 7 bases and J by 1 base, leaving 11 bases between them. Germline assignment: CDR1 SGHVS and CDR2 FQNEAQ. The CDR3 sequence is 14 residues long. This chain's CDR3 is CASNQVKSNQPQHF. The CDR3 bases are TGTGCCAGCAACCAGGTCAAGAGCAATCAGCCCCAGCATTTT.

This clonotype showed up just a few times. This chain joins TRBV4-3 and TRBJ2-7; 8 positions agree with TRBD1. CDR3 length: 17 residues. In germline, CDR1 is LGHNA, CDR2 YSLEER. The V and J ends lost 1 base and 4 bases, in that order; junction bases with no gene match: 12. The CDR3 here is CASSQAITRDRSYEQYF. For the CDR3, the DNA is TGCGCCAGCAGCCAAGCCATTACCCGGGACAGGAGTTACGAGCAGTACTTC.

This clonotype turned up a few times. The CDR3 region has the DNA TGTGCCAGCAGCTCGGGACACCCCTATGGCTACACCTTC. The encoded protein is CASSSGHPYGYTF. The V gene is TRBV11-2, the J gene TRBJ1-2; TRBD1 might be the D (6 bases). Germline values: CDR1 SGHAT, CDR2 FQNNGV. Trimming shortened V by 4 bases and J by 4 bases, and 10 bases separated the two germline ends. This CDR3 is built from 13 residues.

V and J are TRBV7-1 and TRBJ1-5; maybe TRBD1 (5 bases). TRBV7-1 is an ORF for which the function is uncertain. The CDR3 has 16 amino acids. The germline V and J ends were trimmed by 3 bases and 3 bases, with 15 bases remaining between them. CDR3 sequence reads: CASSSAGGVSNQPQHF. As DNA, the CDR3 is TGTGCCAGCAGCTCCGCGGGGGGGGTATCCAATCAGCCCCAGCATTTT.

This clonotype was detected a few times. The chain combines TRBV6-5 with TRBJ1-2, with 8 bases lining up with TRBD1. Trimming at V came to 4 bases and at J to 2 bases, leaving 9 bases not matched to a gene. The CDR3 runs to 16 residues. Germline CDR1 and CDR2: MNHEY and SVGAGI. The CDR3 sequence: CASSFSQGAYNYGYTF. CDR3 sequence (DNA): TGTGCCAGCAGTTTCTCCCAGGGGGCGTACAACTATGGCTACACCTTC.